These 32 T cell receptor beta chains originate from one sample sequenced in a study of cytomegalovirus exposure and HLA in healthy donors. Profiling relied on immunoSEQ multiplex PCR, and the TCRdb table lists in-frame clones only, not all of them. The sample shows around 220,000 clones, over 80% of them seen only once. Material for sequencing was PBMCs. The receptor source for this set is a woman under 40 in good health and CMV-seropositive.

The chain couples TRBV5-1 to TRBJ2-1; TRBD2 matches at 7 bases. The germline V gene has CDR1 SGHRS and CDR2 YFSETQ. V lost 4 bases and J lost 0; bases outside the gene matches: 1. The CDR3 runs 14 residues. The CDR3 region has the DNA TGCGCCAGCAGCGGGGGGGACTCCTACAATGAGCAGTTCTTC. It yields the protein CASSGGDSYNEQFF. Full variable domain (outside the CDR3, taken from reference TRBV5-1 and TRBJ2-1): KAGVTQTPRYLIKTRGQQVTLSCSPISGHRSVSWYQQTPGQGLQFLFEYFSETQRNKGNFPGRFSGRQFSNSRSEMNVSTLELGDSALYLCASSGGDSYNEQFFGPGTRLTVL.

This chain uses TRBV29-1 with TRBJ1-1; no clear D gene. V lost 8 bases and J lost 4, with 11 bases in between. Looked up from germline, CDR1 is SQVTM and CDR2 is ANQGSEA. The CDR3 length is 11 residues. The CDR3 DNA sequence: TGCAGCTGTGTATGGAGCACTGAAGCTTTCTTT. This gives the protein CSCVWSTEAFF.

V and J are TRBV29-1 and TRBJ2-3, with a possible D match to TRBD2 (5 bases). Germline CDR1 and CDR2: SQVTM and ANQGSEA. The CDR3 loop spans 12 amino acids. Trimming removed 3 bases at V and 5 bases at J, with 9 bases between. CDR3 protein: CSVDKGEDTQYF. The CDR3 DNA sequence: TGCAGCGTTGATAAGGGAGAAGATACGCAGTATTTT.

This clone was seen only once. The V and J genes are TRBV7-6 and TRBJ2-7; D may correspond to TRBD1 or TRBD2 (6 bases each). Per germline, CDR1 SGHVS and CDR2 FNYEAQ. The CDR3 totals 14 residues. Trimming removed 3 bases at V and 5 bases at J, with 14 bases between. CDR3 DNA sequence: TGTGCCAGCAGCTTGGGGGGCCCGACAAACGAGCAGTACTTC. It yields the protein CASSLGGPTNEQYF.

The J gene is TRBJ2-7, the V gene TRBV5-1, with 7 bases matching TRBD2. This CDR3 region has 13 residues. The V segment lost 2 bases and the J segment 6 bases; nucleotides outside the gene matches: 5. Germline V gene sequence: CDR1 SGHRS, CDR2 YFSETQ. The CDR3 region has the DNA TGCGCCAGCAGCTTCGGGGGAGGGCTCGAGCAGTACTTC. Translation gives CASSFGGGLEQYF.

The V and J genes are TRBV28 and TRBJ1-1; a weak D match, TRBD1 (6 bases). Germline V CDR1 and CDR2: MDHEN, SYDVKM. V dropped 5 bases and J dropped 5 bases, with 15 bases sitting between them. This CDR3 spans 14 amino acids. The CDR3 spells CASSTHQDSTEAFF. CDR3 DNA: TGTGCCAGCAGTACCCACCAGGACAGTACTGAAGCTTTCTTT.

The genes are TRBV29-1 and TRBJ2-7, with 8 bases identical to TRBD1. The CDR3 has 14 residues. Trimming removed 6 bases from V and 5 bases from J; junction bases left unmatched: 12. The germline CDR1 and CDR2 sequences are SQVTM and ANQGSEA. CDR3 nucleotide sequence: TGCAGCGTAGGACAGGGAGCTCCTCCGGACGAGCAGTACTTC. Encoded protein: CSVGQGAPPDEQYF.

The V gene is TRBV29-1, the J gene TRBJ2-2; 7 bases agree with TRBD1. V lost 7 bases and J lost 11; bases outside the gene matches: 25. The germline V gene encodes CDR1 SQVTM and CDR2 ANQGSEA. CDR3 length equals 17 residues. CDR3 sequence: CSAHPRTGLGKPGELFF. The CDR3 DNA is TGCAGCGCCCACCCCCGGACAGGCCTGGGGAAACCGGGAGAGCTGTTTTTT.

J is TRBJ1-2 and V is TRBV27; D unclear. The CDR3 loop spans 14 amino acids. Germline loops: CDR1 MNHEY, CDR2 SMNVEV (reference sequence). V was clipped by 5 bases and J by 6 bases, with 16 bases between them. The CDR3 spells CASSPDTHRDGYTF. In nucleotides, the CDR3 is TGTGCCAGCAGTCCCGATACTCACAGAGATGGCTACACCTTC.

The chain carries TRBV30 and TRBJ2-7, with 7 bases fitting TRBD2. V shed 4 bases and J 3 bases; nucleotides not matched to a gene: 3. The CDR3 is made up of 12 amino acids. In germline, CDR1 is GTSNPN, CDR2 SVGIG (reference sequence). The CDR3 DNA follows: TGTGCCTGGACTGAGCGGGGCTACGAGCAGTACTTC. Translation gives CAWTERGYEQYF.

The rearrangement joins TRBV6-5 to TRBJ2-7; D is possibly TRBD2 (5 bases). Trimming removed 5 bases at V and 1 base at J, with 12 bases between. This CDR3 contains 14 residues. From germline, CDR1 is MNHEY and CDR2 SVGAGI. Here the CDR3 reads CASSRGRESYEQYF. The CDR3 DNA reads TGTGCCAGCAGTCGAGGACGGGAATCCTACGAGCAGTACTTC.

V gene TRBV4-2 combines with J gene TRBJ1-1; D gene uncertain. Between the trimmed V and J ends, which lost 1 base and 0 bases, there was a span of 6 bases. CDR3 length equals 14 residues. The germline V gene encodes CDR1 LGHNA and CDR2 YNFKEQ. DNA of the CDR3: TGTGCCAGCAGCCAAGGCGGGGTGAACACTGAAGCTTTCTTT. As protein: CASSQGGVNTEAFF.

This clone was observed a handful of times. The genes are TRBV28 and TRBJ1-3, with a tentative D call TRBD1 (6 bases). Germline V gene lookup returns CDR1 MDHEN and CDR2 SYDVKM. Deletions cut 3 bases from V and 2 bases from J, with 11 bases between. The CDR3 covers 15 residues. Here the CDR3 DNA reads TGTGCCAGCAGTTTTCAGGGGAAAGCTGGAAACACCATATATTTT. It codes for CASSFQGKAGNTIYF.

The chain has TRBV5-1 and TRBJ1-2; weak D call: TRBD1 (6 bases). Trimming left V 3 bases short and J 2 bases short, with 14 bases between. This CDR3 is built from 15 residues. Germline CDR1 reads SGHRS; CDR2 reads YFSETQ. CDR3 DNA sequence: TGCGCCAGCAGCTGGACGACGGGGGCGAACTATGGCTACACCTTC. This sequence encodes CASSWTTGANYGYTF.

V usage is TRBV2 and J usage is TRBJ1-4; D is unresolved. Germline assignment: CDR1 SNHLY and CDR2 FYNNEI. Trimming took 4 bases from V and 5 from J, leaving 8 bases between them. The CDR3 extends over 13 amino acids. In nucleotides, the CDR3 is TGTGCCAGCAGTGGGGCAGGAAATGAAAAACTGTTTTTT. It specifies CASSGAGNEKLFF.

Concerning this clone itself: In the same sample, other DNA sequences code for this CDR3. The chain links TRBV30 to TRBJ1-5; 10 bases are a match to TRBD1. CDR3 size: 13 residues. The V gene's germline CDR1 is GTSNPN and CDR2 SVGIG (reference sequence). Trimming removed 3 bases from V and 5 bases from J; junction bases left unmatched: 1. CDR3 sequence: CAWSGQGDQPQHF. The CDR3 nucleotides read TGTGCCTGGAGCGGACAGGGGGATCAGCCCCAGCATTTT.

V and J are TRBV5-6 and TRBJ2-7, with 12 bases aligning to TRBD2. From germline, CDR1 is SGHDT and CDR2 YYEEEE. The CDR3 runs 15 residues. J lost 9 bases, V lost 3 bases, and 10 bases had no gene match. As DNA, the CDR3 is TGTGCCAGCAGCTCCTTGACTAGCGGGAGCTCTGGGCAGTACTTC. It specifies CASSSLTSGSSGQYF.

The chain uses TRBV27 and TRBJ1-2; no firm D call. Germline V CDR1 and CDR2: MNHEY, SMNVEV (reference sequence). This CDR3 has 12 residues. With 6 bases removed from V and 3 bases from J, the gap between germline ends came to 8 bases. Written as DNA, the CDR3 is TGTGCCAGCAGCGGGTCCTACTATGGCTACACCTTC. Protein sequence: CASSGSYYGYTF.

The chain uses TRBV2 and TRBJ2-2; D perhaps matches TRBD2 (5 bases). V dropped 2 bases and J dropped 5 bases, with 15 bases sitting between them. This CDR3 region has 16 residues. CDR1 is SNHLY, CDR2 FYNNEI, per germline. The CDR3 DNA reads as TGTGCCAGCAGTGAAAGCCTAGCCCAAACGACCGGGGAGCTGTTTTTT. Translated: CASSESLAQTTGELFF.

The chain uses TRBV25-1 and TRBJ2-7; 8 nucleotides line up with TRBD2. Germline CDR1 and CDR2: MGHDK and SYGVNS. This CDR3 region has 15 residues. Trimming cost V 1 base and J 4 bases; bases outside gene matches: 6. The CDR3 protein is CASSEFTSGGYEQYF. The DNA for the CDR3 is TGTGCCAGCAGTGAATTCACTAGCGGAGGATACGAGCAGTACTTC.

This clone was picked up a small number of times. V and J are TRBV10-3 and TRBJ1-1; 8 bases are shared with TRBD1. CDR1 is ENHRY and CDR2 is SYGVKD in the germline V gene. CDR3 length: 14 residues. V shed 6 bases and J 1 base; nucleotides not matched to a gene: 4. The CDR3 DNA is TGTGCCATCAGGCGGACAGGGCCGAACACTGAAGCTTTCTTT. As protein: CAIRRTGPNTEAFF.

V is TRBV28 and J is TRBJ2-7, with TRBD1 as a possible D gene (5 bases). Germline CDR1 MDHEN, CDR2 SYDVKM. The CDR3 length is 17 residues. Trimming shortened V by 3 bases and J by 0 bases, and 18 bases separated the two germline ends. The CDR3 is CASSFPTVGINSYEQYF. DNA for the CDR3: TGTGCCAGCAGTTTCCCGACAGTTGGAATCAACTCCTACGAGCAGTACTTC.

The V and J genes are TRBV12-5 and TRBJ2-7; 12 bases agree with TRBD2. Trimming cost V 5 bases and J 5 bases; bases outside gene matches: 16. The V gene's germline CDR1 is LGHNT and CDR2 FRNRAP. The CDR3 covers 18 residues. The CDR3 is CASGPRTSGTSKINEQYF. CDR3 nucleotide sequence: TGTGCTAGTGGTCCACGGACTAGCGGGACCTCAAAGATCAACGAGCAGTACTTC.

CDR3 nucleotides: TGTGCCATTTCCAGGGACGGGGGCACTGAAGCTTTCTTT. Translating gives CAISRDGGTEAFF. The chain joins TRBV2 to TRBJ1-1; D might be TRBD1 (5 bases). Per germline, CDR1 SNHLY and CDR2 FYNNEI. V was shortened by 10 bases and J by 4 bases, with 16 bases between the two germline ends. The CDR3 runs 13 residues.

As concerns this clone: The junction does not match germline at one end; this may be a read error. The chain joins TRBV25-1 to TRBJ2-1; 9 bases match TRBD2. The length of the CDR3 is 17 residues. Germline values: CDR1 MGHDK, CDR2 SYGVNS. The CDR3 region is CASSDLGGRALVGEQFF. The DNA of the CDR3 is TGTGCTAGCAGTGACCTGGGCGGGAGGGCTCTAGTCGGTGAGCAGTTCTTC.

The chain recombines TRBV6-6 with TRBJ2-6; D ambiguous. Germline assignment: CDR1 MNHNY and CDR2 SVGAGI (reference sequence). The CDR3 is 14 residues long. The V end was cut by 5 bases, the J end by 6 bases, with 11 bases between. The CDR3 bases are TGTGCCAGCAGTAAATCAATTGAGGCCAACGTCCTGACTTTC. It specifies CASSKSIEANVLTF.

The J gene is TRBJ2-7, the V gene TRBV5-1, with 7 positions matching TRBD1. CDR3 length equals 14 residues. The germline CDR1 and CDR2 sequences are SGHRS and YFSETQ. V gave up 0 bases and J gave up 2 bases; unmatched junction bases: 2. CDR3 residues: CASSLAQGTYEQYF. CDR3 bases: TGCGCCAGCAGCTTGGCACAGGGGACCTACGAGCAGTACTTC. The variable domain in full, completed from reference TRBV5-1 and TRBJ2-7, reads KAGVTQTPRYLIKTRGQQVTLSCSPISGHRSVSWYQQTPGQGLQFLFEYFSETQRNKGNFPGRFSGRQFSNSRSEMNVSTLELGDSALYLCASSLAQGTYEQYFGPGTRLTVT.

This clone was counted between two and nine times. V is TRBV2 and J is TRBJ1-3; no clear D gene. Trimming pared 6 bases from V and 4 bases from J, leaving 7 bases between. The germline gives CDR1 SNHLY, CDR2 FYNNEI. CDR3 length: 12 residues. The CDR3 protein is CASRAAGNTIYF. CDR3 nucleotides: TGTGCCAGCAGGGCAGCGGGAAACACCATATATTTT.

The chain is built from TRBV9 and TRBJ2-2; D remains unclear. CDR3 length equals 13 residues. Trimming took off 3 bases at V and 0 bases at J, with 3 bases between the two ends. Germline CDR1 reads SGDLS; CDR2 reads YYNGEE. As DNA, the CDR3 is TGTGCCAGCAGCGAAGCGAACACCGGGGAGCTGTTTTTT. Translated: CASSEANTGELFF.

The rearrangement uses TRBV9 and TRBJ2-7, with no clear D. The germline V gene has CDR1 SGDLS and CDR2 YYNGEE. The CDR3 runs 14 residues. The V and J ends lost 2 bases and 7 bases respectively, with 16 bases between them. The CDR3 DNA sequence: TGTGCCAGCAGCGTGAGTGGTGGGGTGAAGGAGCAGTACTTC. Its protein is CASSVSGGVKEQYF.

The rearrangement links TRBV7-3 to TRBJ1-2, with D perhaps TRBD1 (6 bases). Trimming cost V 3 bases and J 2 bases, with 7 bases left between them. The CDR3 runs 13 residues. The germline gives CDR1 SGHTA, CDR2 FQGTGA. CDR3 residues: CASSLGANYGYTF. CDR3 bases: TGTGCCAGCAGCTTGGGGGCGAACTATGGCTACACCTTC.

The CDR3 sequence is CASSWGQGLYVDYGYTF. The CDR3 bases are TGCGCCAGCAGTTGGGGACAGGGGCTTTATGTCGACTATGGCTACACCTTC. The chain carries TRBV5-1 and TRBJ1-2; TRBD1 aligns across 10 bases. From germline, CDR1 is SGHRS and CDR2 YFSETQ. J gave up 3 bases and V 5 bases, and 13 bases lay outside the gene matches. The CDR3 is made up of 17 amino acids. Drawing the rest from reference TRBV5-1 and TRBJ1-2, the complete variable domain is KAGVTQTPRYLIKTRGQQVTLSCSPISGHRSVSWYQQTPGQGLQFLFEYFSETQRNKGNFPGRFSGRQFSNSRSEMNVSTLELGDSALYLCASSWGQGLYVDYGYTFGSGTRLTVV.